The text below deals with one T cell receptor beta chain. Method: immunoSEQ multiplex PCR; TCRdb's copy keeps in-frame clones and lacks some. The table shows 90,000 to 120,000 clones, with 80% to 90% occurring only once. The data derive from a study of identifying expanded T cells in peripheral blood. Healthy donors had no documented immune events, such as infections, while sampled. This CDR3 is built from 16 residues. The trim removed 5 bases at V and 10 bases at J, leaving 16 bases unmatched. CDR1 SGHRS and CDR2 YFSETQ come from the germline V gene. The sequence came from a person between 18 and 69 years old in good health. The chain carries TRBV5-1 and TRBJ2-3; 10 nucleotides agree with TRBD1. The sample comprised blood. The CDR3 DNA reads TGCGCCAGCAGGTTCGGGACAGGGGCCCTCCGTGCTCCGCAGTATTTT. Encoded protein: CASRFGTGALRAPQYF.